These 27 T cell receptor beta chains originate from one sample sequenced in a study of blood T cell repertoires in COVID-19. Measured with immunoSEQ multiplex PCR; TCRdb has only the in-frame clones, and not every one. This table has roughly 190,000 clones, more than 70% appearing once. Input material: peripheral blood. Receptors were obtained from a man between 35 and 55 years old with active or convalescent COVID-19.

V is TRBV15 and J is TRBJ2-5; TRBD1 matches 8 bases. CDR1 is LNHNV and CDR2 is YYDKDF in the germline V gene (reference sequence). This CDR3 comprises 14 residues. J gave up 3 bases and V 3 bases, and 3 bases lay outside the gene matches. CDR3 in amino acids: CATSSGQGEETQYF. CDR3 coding DNA: TGTGCCACCAGCAGTGGACAGGGCGAAGAGACCCAGTACTTC.

This chain uses TRBV6-5 with TRBJ2-7, with TRBD1 matching 9 bases. Per germline, CDR1 MNHEY and CDR2 SVGAGI. The trim removed 6 bases at V and 6 bases at J, leaving 6 bases unmatched. This CDR3 has 13 amino acids. CDR3 DNA: TGTGCCAGCAGGATGGGACAGGGCCGCGAGCAGTACTTC. Its protein product is CASRMGQGREQYF.

The genes are TRBV7-2 and TRBJ2-3; D gene unclear. Per the germline V gene, CDR1 is SGHTA and CDR2 is FQGNSA. This CDR3 comprises 13 residues. V gave up 5 bases and J gave up 9 bases, with 15 bases separating them. CDR3 region: CASSPERFRTQYF. CDR3 sequence (DNA): TGTGCCAGCAGCCCTGAGAGGTTCCGGACGCAGTATTTT.

The V call is TRBV28, the J call TRBJ2-3; D might be TRBD2 (5 bases). Per germline, CDR1 MDHEN and CDR2 SYDVKM. This CDR3 spans 15 amino acids. The V and J ends lost 5 bases and 1 base respectively, with 13 bases between them. The chain's CDR3 is CASSPSRGGTDTQYF. The CDR3 DNA sequence: TGTGCCAGCAGTCCCTCCCGGGGAGGCACAGATACGCAGTATTTT.

The chain is built from TRBV28 and TRBJ1-1; 10 bases match TRBD1. Germline CDR1 is MDHEN and CDR2 is SYDVKM. V gave up 10 bases and J gave up 7 bases; unmatched junction bases: 6. The CDR3 is 12 amino acids. The CDR3 DNA reads as TGTGCCATTGCGACAGGGGGCATTGAAGCTTTCTTT. Its protein is CAIATGGIEAFF.

The chain recombines TRBV12-3 or TRBV12-4 with TRBJ2-3; D perhaps matches TRBD1 (5 bases). Trimming removed 6 bases at V and 5 bases at J, with 12 bases between. The CDR3 has 13 amino acids. CDR3 sequence (DNA): TGTGCCAGCAGACCCCAAGGGGTAGATACGCAGTATTTT. Protein product: CASRPQGVDTQYF.

J is TRBJ2-7 and V is TRBV28; 16 bases match TRBD2. The CDR3 sequence is 17 residues long. Germline trimming cut 6 bases from V and 2 bases from J; bases unmatched to any gene: 7. Germline CDR1 reads MDHEN; CDR2 reads SYDVKM. The CDR3 is CASSSGTSGRAAYEQYF. The CDR3 DNA reads TGTGCCAGCAGCTCCGGGACTAGCGGGAGGGCCGCCTACGAGCAGTACTTC.

J is TRBJ2-2 and V is TRBV29-1; D is perhaps TRBD1 (6 bases). The CDR3 contains 12 residues. CDR1 and CDR2 from the germline V gene are SQVTM and ANQGSEA. Trimming removed 5 bases from V and 6 bases from J, with 10 bases in between. The CDR3 region has the DNA TGCAGCGTTCTAAAGGGGGCCGGGGAGCTGTTTTTT. This codes for CSVLKGAGELFF.

The chain combines TRBV11-2 with TRBJ2-7; 8 positions agree with TRBD2. Germline CDR1 SGHAT, CDR2 FQNNGV. The CDR3 has 18 amino acids. The ends lost 3 bases at V and 2 bases at J; junction bases unmatched: 15. The CDR3 loop reads CASSFGLWGLGPTYEQYF. The CDR3 DNA follows: TGTGCCAGCAGCTTTGGTCTCTGGGGACTAGGCCCTACCTACGAGCAGTACTTC.

The CDR3 DNA is TGTGCCAGCAGTTCGGACAGGGCCAACTCCTACGAGCAGTACTTC. It yields the protein CASSSDRANSYEQYF. This chain connects TRBV27 to TRBJ2-7; 8 nucleotides line up with TRBD1. This CDR3 contains 15 residues. Trimming took 4 bases from V and 0 from J; bases not matched to a gene: 5. Germline-derived CDR1 and CDR2 are MNHEY and SMNVEV (reference sequence).

V is TRBV7-6 and J is TRBJ1-2; TRBD1 matches 8 bases. CDR1 and CDR2 (germline): SGHVS, FNYEAQ. V shed 4 bases, J shed 6 bases, and the junction held 10 bases outside the gene matches. The CDR3 totals 15 residues. Here the CDR3 DNA reads TGTGCCAGCAGCTCGCAGACAGGGGCGATGAATGGCTACACCTTC. It codes for CASSSQTGAMNGYTF. The full variable domain, in which reference TRBV7-6 and TRBJ1-2 provide the parts outside the CDR3, is GAGVSQSPRYKVTKRGQDVALRCDPISGHVSLYWYRQALGQGPEFLTYFNYEAQQDKSGLPNDRFSAERPEGSISTLTIQRTEQRDSAMYRCASSSQTGAMNGYTFGSGTRLTVV.

The V call is TRBV18, the J call TRBJ2-1; a weak D match, TRBD1 (6 bases). This CDR3 comprises 15 residues. The germline V and J ends were trimmed by 3 bases and 4 bases, with 13 bases remaining between them. In germline, CDR1 is KGHSH, CDR2 LQKENI. For the CDR3, the DNA is TGTGCCAGCTCACCCCGGGACAAAAAGTACAATGAGCAGTTCTTC. This encodes CASSPRDKKYNEQFF.

The rearrangement links TRBV25-1 to TRBJ1-6, with 7 bases matching TRBD1. Germline V lookup: CDR1 MGHDK, CDR2 SYGVNS. This CDR3 is built from 15 residues. V shed 8 bases and J 9 bases; nucleotides not matched to a gene: 13. The CDR3 sequence is CASHADTGDGSPLHF. The CDR3 coding sequence is TGTGCCAGCCATGCTGATACAGGGGATGGTTCACCCCTCCACTTT. Full variable domain (remainder filled in from reference TRBV25-1 and TRBJ1-6): EADIYQTPRYLVIGTGKKITLECSQTMGHDKMYWYQQDPGMELHLIHYSYGVNSTEKGDLSSESTVSRIRTEHFPLTLESARPSHTSQYLCASHADTGDGSPLHFGNGTRLTVT.

The gene calls are TRBV5-1 and TRBJ1-2, with D maybe TRBD1 (5 bases). The germline gives CDR1 SGHRS, CDR2 YFSETQ. V lost 4 bases and J 1 base, leaving 11 bases between the germline ends. CDR3 length: 14 residues. DNA for the CDR3: TGCGCCAGCAGCCCCTCGGGGGTTAACTATGGCTACACCTTC. Its protein product is CASSPSGVNYGYTF.

This chain connects TRBV18 to TRBJ2-2; 9 bases match TRBD1. Germline lookup yields CDR1 KGHSH and CDR2 LQKENI. The V segment lost 1 base and the J segment 0 bases; nucleotides outside the gene matches: 0. This CDR3 has 16 residues. The DNA of the CDR3 is TGTGCCAGCTCACCACGGACAGGGGCGAACACCGGGGAGCTGTTTTTT. Translation gives CASSPRTGANTGELFF.

The chain uses TRBV28 and TRBJ2-3; 8 bases are a match to TRBD2. CDR1 is MDHEN and CDR2 is SYDVKM in the germline V gene. This CDR3 has 15 residues. The V gene end was trimmed by 5 bases and the J gene end by 2 bases; junction bases not matched to a gene: 6. In DNA form, the CDR3 reads TGTGCCAGCAGTGCTACTAGCGGTTCCACAGATACGCAGTATTTT. Translating it yields CASSATSGSTDTQYF.

The chain uses TRBV30 and TRBJ2-1; 9 positions agree with TRBD1. The V and J ends lost 4 bases and 5 bases, in that order; junction bases with no gene match: 9. CDR3 size: 15 residues. The germline gives CDR1 GTSNPN, CDR2 SVGIG (reference sequence). The CDR3 spells CAWKLRTGVNNEQFF. CDR3 DNA: TGTGCCTGGAAACTAAGGACAGGGGTTAACAATGAGCAGTTCTTC.

The rearrangement links TRBV18 to TRBJ2-7; D is perhaps TRBD1 (6 bases). Germline-derived CDR1 and CDR2 are KGHSH and LQKENI. With 3 bases removed from V and 5 bases from J, the gap between germline ends came to 14 bases. CDR3 length equals 14 residues. CDR3 nucleotides: TGTGCCAGCTCACCCGAACAGGGATTCCACGAGCAGTACTTC. Encoded protein: CASSPEQGFHEQYF.

The chain links TRBV5-1 to TRBJ1-2; 8 nucleotides align to TRBD1. Per the germline V gene, CDR1 is SGHRS and CDR2 is YFSETQ. CDR3 length: 15 amino acids. J gave up 4 bases and V 4 bases, and 9 bases lay outside the gene matches. CDR3: CASSDRVQGAYGYTF. CDR3 sequence (DNA): TGCGCCAGCAGCGACAGGGTCCAGGGGGCCTATGGCTACACCTTC. The whole variable domain, filled in from reference TRBV5-1 and TRBJ1-2, reads KAGVTQTPRYLIKTRGQQVTLSCSPISGHRSVSWYQQTPGQGLQFLFEYFSETQRNKGNFPGRFSGRQFSNSRSEMNVSTLELGDSALYLCASSDRVQGAYGYTFGSGTRLTVV.

The CDR3 region is CASSSPAQTITDTQYF. CDR3 DNA sequence: TGTGCCAGCAGTTCCCCGGCACAGACGATCACAGATACGCAGTATTTT. The chain links TRBV28 to TRBJ2-3; D remains ambiguous. Looked up from germline, CDR1 is MDHEN and CDR2 is SYDVKM. With 4 bases removed from V and 2 bases from J, the gap between germline ends came to 16 bases. The CDR3 length is 16 residues.

CDR3 DNA: TGCGCCAGCAGCTCCCACACGACAGGGATCTATTCCGGGGAGCTGTTTTTT. As protein: CASSSHTTGIYSGELFF. V is TRBV5-1 and J is TRBJ2-2; 7 nucleotides align to TRBD1. V dropped 3 bases and J dropped 6; count of bases not matched to a gene: 14. The CDR3 has 17 residues. The germline gives CDR1 SGHRS, CDR2 YFSETQ. Full variable domain (rest looked up from reference TRBV5-1 and TRBJ2-2): KAGVTQTPRYLIKTRGQQVTLSCSPISGHRSVSWYQQTPGQGLQFLFEYFSETQRNKGNFPGRFSGRQFSNSRSEMNVSTLELGDSALYLCASSSHTTGIYSGELFFGEGSRLTVL.

V and J are TRBV7-9 and TRBJ1-5; D ambiguous. V shed 4 bases and J shed 0 bases, with 7 bases lying between them. The CDR3 consists of 14 residues. Germline V gene sequence: CDR1 SEHNR, CDR2 FQNEAQ (reference sequence). The CDR3 loop reads CASSSTVSNQPQHF. As DNA, the CDR3 is TGTGCCAGCAGCTCCACAGTTAGCAATCAGCCCCAGCATTTT.

CDR3 DNA sequence: TGTGCCAGCAGCCTACAGCGGGGGGATACCTACGAGCAGTACTTC. Residues: CASSLQRGDTYEQYF. The chain couples TRBV6-2 or TRBV6-3 to TRBJ2-7, with 9 positions matching TRBD2. The ends lost 6 bases at V and 2 bases at J; junction bases unmatched: 8. The CDR3 loop spans 15 amino acids. Germline V gene lookup returns CDR1 MNHEY and CDR2 SVGEGT.

Here the CDR3 DNA reads TGTGCCAGCAGTCGGACAGGGCTTAATTCACCCCTCCACTTT. Protein: CASSRTGLNSPLHF. The V call is TRBV7-2, the J call TRBJ1-6; 8 nucleotides match TRBD1. V shed 6 bases and J 6 bases; nucleotides not matched to a gene: 4. CDR1 and CDR2 from the germline V gene are SGHTA and FQGNSA. CDR3 length equals 14 residues.

The chain couples TRBV5-1 to TRBJ2-1, with TRBD2 as a possible D gene (6 bases). The CDR3 loop spans 15 amino acids. V dropped 0 bases and J dropped 4 bases, with 11 bases sitting between them. CDR1 is SGHRS, CDR2 YFSETQ, per germline. CDR3 sequence: CASSLDGGKYNEQFF. The CDR3 region has the DNA TGCGCCAGCAGCTTGGACGGCGGGAAATACAATGAGCAGTTCTTC.

The J gene is TRBJ2-7, the V gene TRBV5-1, with TRBD1 matching over 11 bases. The CDR3 is made up of 13 amino acids. Germline assignment: CDR1 SGHRS and CDR2 YFSETQ. V was clipped by 10 bases and J by 2 bases; unmatched bases: 5. CDR3 nucleotide sequence: TGCGCCTCTAAGGGACAGGGGGCCTACGAGCAGTACTTC. Its protein is CASKGQGAYEQYF.

The J gene is TRBJ2-6, the V gene TRBV6-5; TRBD1 agrees at 7 bases. CDR3 length: 15 amino acids. V trimming: 5 bases; J trimming: 4 bases; junction bases outside the gene matches: 5. The germline V gene has CDR1 MNHEY and CDR2 SVGAGI. CDR3 bases: TGTGCCAGCAGTATGGGGACAGAAGGGGCCAACGTCCTGACTTTC. Translation: CASSMGTEGANVLTF.